This T cell receptor beta chain was profiled in a study of T cell changes during pregnancy in multiple sclerosis. Looked up from germline, CDR1 is SGHAT and CDR2 is FQNNGV. V was pared by 1 base and J by 1 base, with 16 bases between. The CDR3 runs 17 residues. Assay: immunoSEQ multiplex PCR; the TCRdb copy retains only in-frame clones and omits some. In the table there are about 35,000 clones, about 88% of which are singletons. This sample comprised peripheral blood, obtained in the third trimester of pregnancy. This receptor was identified in a female donor in good health, enrolled as a control in a pregnancy study. The V gene is TRBV11-2, the J gene TRBJ1-2, with a weak D call TRBD1 (6 bases). This CDR3 reads CASSLGGVRGLNYGYTF. For the CDR3, the DNA is TGTGCCAGCAGCTTAGGGGGCGTCAGGGGCCTTAACTATGGCTACACCTTC.